This T cell receptor beta chain came from a study of blood T cell repertoires in COVID-19. For the study at large: In each case, the material was cDNA or gDNA derived from T cells, B-cell-depleted T cells, or PBMCs.

Individuals drawn from around 25 US areas were roughly 18 to 89 years old. For recovered donors of Cohort 3, there were two negative PCRs, clearance, or symptom resolution. Per germline, CDR1 SEHNR and CDR2 FQNEAQ (reference sequence). This CDR3 region has 14 residues. The ends were cut back, 4 bases at V and 6 bases at J, with 14 bases in the middle. Here immunoSEQ multiplex PCR was the method, and the copy in TCRdb shows in-frame clones only, minus some. The table has about 200,000 clones, approximately 90% seen once. J is TRBJ2-3 and V is TRBV7-9, with a weak D call TRBD2 (5 bases). What was sequenced was PBMCs or T cells enriched from blood (not recorded which). The clonotype comes from a man aged 30-40 years who had recovered from COVID-19. The CDR3 sequence: CASSYTSGEDTQYF. CDR3 bases: TGTGCCAGCAGCTACACTAGTGGGGAGGATACGCAGTATTTT.